This TCR beta chain was recorded in a study of cytomegalovirus exposure and HLA in healthy donors (dated by TCRdb to about 2017). For the wider study: In an earlier analysis of under 600 of the donors, under 300 Gb of sequence data and just under 120 million unique TCR beta sequences from 150 million to 200 million T cells were reported. Roughly 320 gigabases of sequencing data and approximately 91 million unique TCR sequences made up an early release that covered nearly 650 HLA-typed donors. Of the 300 to 450 genotyped donors, over 80% were placed in the genetic ancestry cluster associated with self-reported Caucasian donors. The study aimed to test whether signatures of past pathogen exposure could be identified by cataloging public T cell receptors. Using immunosequencing, the study profiled T cell repertoires from fewer than 700 subjects and related those repertoires to cytomegalovirus serostatus. Along with the approximately 670-subject first cohort, a separate validation cohort of over 90 different subjects was used. To predict cytomegalovirus infection status, the study brought together high-throughput TCR immunosequencing, statistical association of individual TCRs with disease status, and machine learning. A later analysis re-examined previously published TCR beta repertoires from just over 650 donors and added high-resolution HLA genotyping to investigate patterns of TCR occurrence. Rather than drawing on any new phenotypic data, the later analysis identified candidate immune exposures from TCR beta sequences and the way those sequences occurred across donors. In an earlier analysis of 500 to 650 of the donors, high-throughput TCR beta sequencing was used to judge whether each TCR beta V gene segment behaved as functional or pseudogenic. Donor age, sex, ethnicity and CMV serostatus were collected together with the repertoire data. A later genetic analysis used genome-wide SNP genotypes for 398 of the 666 donors, treating that subset as a discovery cohort. Every repertoire in the discovery cohort had been generated on one and the same sequencing platform. HLA typing included class I and class II loci at four-digit resolution. The number of typed donors differed by locus: roughly 629-640 for A, B, C, DRB1 and DQB1; some 540 for DQA1; about 600 for DPA1; and roughly 490 for DPB1. Four or five DR-DQ haplotypes were handled as single units for association and clustering, since linkage in the cohort was strong. Among about 400 genotyped donors of the cohort, an average of approximately 220,000 unique TCR beta nucleotide sequences was sequenced per donor, of which approximately 18% were non-productive.

Trimming removed 5 bases from V and 0 bases from J; the gene matches leave 7 bases unexplained. The germline V gene supplies CDR1 SGHTA and CDR2 FQGNSA. The CDR3 runs 16 residues from the cysteine to the phenylalanine. Only the CDR3 part of the read is kept: 48 bases, read in frame from the first base. About this clone: It has no known antigen specificity.

Overall study outcomes, separate from this receptor: In both the original and validation cohorts, the classifier was reported to diagnose cytomegalovirus status with high specificity and sensitivity. A further reported finding was that TCR beta sequences accurately predicted the HLA-A and HLA-B alleles for most subjects in the first cohort. A later analysis reported that several top co-occurrence clusters appeared linked to parvovirus B19, influenza, CMV and Epstein-Barr virus. A few of the identified cytomegalovirus-associated TCR beta chains were confirmed in vitro to be specific for cytomegalovirus antigens. A later analysis found that most CMV-associated TCR beta chains appeared HLA-restricted, with HLA associations seemingly driven largely by CMV exposure. Most TCR sequences were observed very rarely across donors, whereas some public TCRs were present in many individuals. Sequencing depth was assumed to be roughly uniform across donors in the presence/absence analyses, though that assumption may not hold. V-gene and J-gene trimming of TCR beta chains was associated with a missense DCLRE1C variant in a later genetic analysis, and the association was replicated in an independent cohort. A later analysis found that HLA-associated TCR beta chains were more clonally expanded and had lower generation probabilities than equally common non-associated chains. The authors suggested that the approach could potentially be generalized to other disease states and immunological phenotypes. Because some donors lacked HLA typing at each locus, the association tests relied only on the typed subset. A group of highly shared sequence variants was considered likely to be a technical artifact of the sequencing pipeline. Correlated functional status among segregating V segments might be attributable to linkage disequilibrium, but an unknown experimental factor could not be ruled out. In a later analysis, the rate of TCR association differed among HLA loci, with DRB1 alleles having the most associated TCRs and HLA-C alleles having the fewest. When HLA alleles, especially DR and DQ, strongly co-occurred, attributing TCR associations to individual alleles was difficult. In this cohort, only TCR beta chains were sequenced, and detectable features were limited by the absence of alpha or paired-chain data. The study gave a list of around 170 TCR beta chains associated with cytomegalovirus. Broadly in line with IMGT annotations, most TCR beta V segments showed up in productive rearrangements about 87% or about 30% of the time in an earlier analysis of around 550 of the donors. A later analysis associated 15,000 or so TCR beta sequences with specific HLA alleles at a false discovery rate of 0.05. The earlier analysis of 587 of the donors excluded roughly 17 rarely observed V segments, including chromosome 9 orphons, because counts were too low. Some IMGT-functional V segments, including TRBV6-2 and TRBV6-3, could not be told apart with the 87-base-pair reads, so those segments were excluded. Immune exposure information for the cohort was limited to CMV serostatus. According to a later genetic analysis, donors in an Asian-associated ancestry cluster had fewer N-insertions in productive TCRs than the approximately 630-donor mean.

Library creation used the immunoSEQ multiplex PCR assay. For the multiplex PCR, a mixture combining 60 forward primers for TCR Vbeta segments and 13 reverse primers for TCR Jbeta segments was used. The CDR3 region of rearranged TCR beta genes was amplified from genomic DNA with a multiplex PCR assay. Amplified TCR beta libraries were sequenced as 87-base-pair reads on the Illumina HiSeq System. The study's processing was this. A later analysis tallied around 82 million unique TCR beta chains across the 600 to 700 repertoires, and about 12 million of those chains were shared by two or more donors. Raw reads were error-corrected and collapsed into unique sequences with a nearest-neighbor algorithm that merged closely related sequences to remove PCR and sequencing errors. Alignment of CDR3 sequences to IMGT reference sequences was used to assign V, D and J gene segments. For a sequence to be retained, at least a six-nucleotide match to both a V gene segment and a J gene segment was required. A rearrangement was called productive if the CDR3 had no stop codons and remained in frame with V and J, and every other rearrangement was called non-productive. CDR3 was defined according to IMGT convention as the region running from the second conserved V-encoded cysteine to the conserved J-encoded phenylalanine. The earlier analysis of some 540 of the donors excluded any sequence lacking an unambiguous match to a single V gene segment. An earlier analysis of a few hundred of the donors called V segments functional above 56.7% productive rearrangements and segregating when the between-donor standard deviation exceeded 5%. A statistical classification framework was built for diagnosing cytomegalovirus status from the catalog of TCR beta chain sequences. In a later analysis, V and J genes were assigned by comparing TCR nucleotide sequences against IMGT/GENE-DB human TR gene sequences. The TCRdist pipeline was used in a later analysis to assign CDR3 sequences and most-parsimonious VDJ recombination scenarios. In a later analysis, each TCR beta chain was defined by its CDR3 amino acid sequence together with its V-gene family, and reads without a unique V-gene family were excluded. A later analysis removed roughly 590 highly shared, low-generation-probability nucleotide sequences to deal with suspected cross-contamination and a sequencing artifact. A later analysis calculated a clonal expansion index for each public chain from normalized within-repertoire ranks of inferred template counts. A later analysis computed generation probabilities with a VDJ recombination model fitted to out-of-frame rearrangements, and checked the results against IGoR. Hypergeometric tests were used in a later analysis to score TCR-TCR, TCR-HLA and TCR-CMV co-occurrence, with a repertoire-size bias correction applied to the TCR pairs. To estimate false discovery rates, a later analysis permuted the HLA or CMV assignments 20 times. In a later analysis, co-occurring TCRs were grouped with DBSCAN, and TCRdist sequence similarity was added when clustering was performed within HLA-allele-positive subsets. Repertoires with fewer than 30,000 or more than 120,000 public chains were left out of co-occurrence clustering, as were a handful of repertoires with anomalous nucleotide sharing. TCRdb stores this immuneACCESS table with in-frame sequences only. Part of the clones is absent; in the studies checked, under half of the shortfall reflects unresolved V genes, and no reason is known for the rest. That table supplies the V and J calls and clone size; D and trimming were determined from the DNA. The table for this sample lists 150,000 to 200,000 clones. Clones ranked in the top ten supply 0.7% to 1% of the sample.

In total, 600 or so healthy bone marrow donors made up the cohort. All cohort members were sampled while nominally healthy, although unrecorded immune exposures were likely present. The donor tested CMV seropositive, placing the donor among the approximately 310 seropositive members of the cohort. A peripheral blood sample was collected from each donor, and TCR beta sequencing was performed on peripheral blood mononuclear cells. Genomic DNA was extracted from the blood cell samples with the Qiagen DNeasy Blood Extraction Kit. The receptor chain draws on TRBV7-2 and TRBJ1-3, with TRBD1 identical over 7 junction bases. This clonotype was sampled from a woman aged 18 to 35 in good health and CMV-seropositive. Sequences were obtained from PBMCs. The DNA sequence reads TGTGCCAGCAGCCCACAGGGGCCTAGCTCTGGAAACACCATATATTTT. It translates to CASSPQGPSSGNTIYF.